This T cell receptor (beta chain) was profiled in a study of cytomegalovirus exposure and HLA in healthy donors. Assay used: immunoSEQ multiplex PCR; TCRdb lists only in-frame clones, some missing. The sample consists of 200,000 or so clones, roughly 82% of them appearing once. This CDR3 is built from 12 residues. The germline V gene has CDR1 SGHDN and CDR2 FVKESK. V shed 8 bases and J shed 2 bases, with 10 bases lying between them. The sequence derives from a woman between 25 and 40 years old in good health and CMV-seropositive. Sequencing used PBMCs. The genes are TRBV14 and TRBJ2-7; D is tentatively TRBD1 or TRBD2 (6 bases each). In DNA, the CDR3 is TGTGCCAGCGGCCGGGGGCCCTACGAGCAGTACTTC. As protein: CASGRGPYEQYF.